Each of the 27 T cell receptor beta chains below was sequenced from the same sample in a study of breast tumors, draining lymph nodes, adjacent tissues. Samples came from axillary lymph nodes draining the breast cancer. In TCRdb, the multiplex PCR reads were re-called with MiXCR into one record per CDR3 protein. The data show about 130,000 distinct CDR3 sequences, less than 20% seen once. Sequencing was done on a sample of axillary lymph node tissue. Receptor source: a female donor with breast cancer. Some clones in this sample may be carry-over from other donors' samples.

With regard to this clonotype: With a much larger clone just one base away, this may be a read error. The chain couples TRBV3-1 to TRBJ2-1; 11 bases match TRBD2. Germline V CDR1 and CDR2: LGHDT, YNNKEL (reference sequence). This CDR3 has 14 residues. CDR3 amino acids: CASGPIGSGREQLF. The DNA for the CDR3 is TGTGCCAGCGGCCCGATTGGTAGCGGGAGGGAGCAGCTCTTC.

This clonotype was detected many times. V and J are TRBV2 and TRBJ2-5; the D gene is possibly TRBD2 (5 bases). Germline assignment: CDR1 SNHLY and CDR2 FYNNEI. Trimming shortened V by 5 bases and J by 0 bases, and 16 bases separated the two germline ends. CDR3 size: 16 residues. Here the CDR3 DNA reads TGTGCCAGCAGTTCGAGCGGATTAGCGTACCAAGAGACCCAGTACTTC. Translation gives CASSSSGLAYQETQYF.

V gene TRBV6-5 combines with J gene TRBJ2-3, with TRBD2 matching 8 bases. Trimming removed 5 bases from V and 5 bases from J; junction bases left unmatched: 6. Germline loops: CDR1 MNHEY, CDR2 SVGAGI. The CDR3 contains 14 residues. CDR3 nucleotides: TGTGCCAGCAGTAATCCCGGGGGGGTAGATACGCAGTATTTT. Its translation: CASSNPGGVDTQYF.

The sample holds many counts of this clonotype. The chain couples TRBV7-8 to TRBJ2-2; the match to TRBD2 covers 8 bases. Germline CDR1 and CDR2: SGHVS and FQNEAQ. The CDR3 has 17 residues. Trimming took 0 bases from V and 5 from J; bases not matched to a gene: 8. CDR3 sequence: CASSLARGAWETGELFF. The CDR3 nucleotides read TGTGCCAGCAGCTTAGCGCGGGGGGCGTGGGAGACCGGGGAGCTGTTTTTT. Looking up the rest from reference TRBV7-8 and TRBJ2-2 gives the full variable domain: GAGVSQSPRYKVAKRGQDVALRCDPISGHVSLFWYQQALGQGPEFLTYFQNEAQLDKSGLPSDRFFAERPEGSVSTLKIQRTQQEDSAVYLCASSLARGAWETGELFFGEGSRLTVL.

This clonotype was observed at least ten times. The chain carries TRBV4-1 and TRBJ2-5, with a weak D call TRBD1 (6 bases). Germline values: CDR1 MGHRA, CDR2 YSYEKL. Deletions cut 3 bases from V and 2 bases from J, with 13 bases between. The CDR3 consists of 15 residues. The CDR3 spells CASSQGHFLQETQYF. The DNA for the CDR3 is TGCGCCAGCAGCCAGGGACACTTCCTACAAGAGACCCAGTACTTC.

The table lists this clonotype with many counts. The V gene is TRBV19, the J gene TRBJ1-2; tentative D call: TRBD1 (6 bases). This CDR3 spans 13 amino acids. CDR1 is LNHDA and CDR2 is SQIVND in the germline V gene (reference sequence). Trimming cost V 5 bases and J 8 bases, with 15 bases left between them. DNA for the CDR3: TGTGCCAGTAGTCCGAAGTACAGGGAGGGCTACACCTTC. Translated, it gives CASSPKYREGYTF.

This clonotype was picked up many times. The J gene is TRBJ1-3, the V gene TRBV20-1, with TRBD1 as a possible D gene (5 bases). Trimming shortened V by 4 bases and J by 5 bases, and 15 bases separated the two germline ends. This CDR3 comprises 14 residues. The germline CDR1 and CDR2 sequences are DFQATT and SNEGSKA (reference sequence). The CDR3 coding sequence is TGCAGTGCTAACCGGGACCTACACCGAAACACCATATATTTT. As protein: CSANRDLHRNTIYF.

As to this clonotype: This could be a read error, since a much larger clone is one nucleotide away. The chain recombines TRBV9 with TRBJ2-7; TRBD2 matches at 9 bases. Germline assignment: CDR1 SGDLS and CDR2 YYNGEE. V lost 0 bases and J lost 7; bases outside the gene matches: 11. This CDR3 is built from 16 residues. CDR3 loop: CASSVVAGVGLNEQYF. The CDR3 nucleotides are TGTGCCAGCAGCGTAGTAGCGGGAGTGGGGCTCAATGAGCAGTACTTC. Together with reference TRBV9 and TRBJ2-7, the CDR3 gives the full variable domain: DSGVTQTPKHLITATGQRVTLRCSPRSGDLSVYWYQQSLDQGLQFLIQYYNGEERAKGNILERFSAQQFPDLHSELNLSSLELGDSALYFCASSVVAGVGLNEQYFGPGTRLTVT.

This clonotype was picked up many times. The V call is TRBV20-1, the J call TRBJ2-3, with 8 bases identical to TRBD1. V trimming: 1 base; J trimming: 4 bases; junction bases outside the gene matches: 13. In germline, CDR1 is DFQATT, CDR2 SNEGSKA (reference sequence). This CDR3 has 17 amino acids. The CDR3 region has the DNA TGCAGTGCTAGAGGCCGACAGGGGCGGCGGGACTCAGATACGCAGTATTTT. It codes for CSARGRQGRRDSDTQYF.

This clonotype has at least ten counts. V and J are TRBV2 and TRBJ2-7, with D perhaps TRBD1 (5 bases). The CDR3 is 16 residues long. Trimming removed 6 bases at V and 7 bases at J, with 25 bases between. Germline V gives CDR1 SNHLY, CDR2 FYNNEI. CDR3 sequence (DNA): TGTGCCAGCAGCGTAAATGGGGCTACGCGGTCGAGAGAGCAGTACTTC. This gives the protein CASSVNGATRSREQYF.

A remark on this clonotype: A read error may be the cause here, since a much bigger clone is one base away. The V and J genes are TRBV27 and TRBJ1-4; TRBD1 aligns across 8 bases. Per germline, CDR1 MNHEY and CDR2 SMNVEV (reference sequence). Losses at the gene ends were 5 bases for V and 7 bases for J; bases not matched to a gene: 9. The CDR3 contains 15 residues. This CDR3 is CASSAWTGRPEKLFF. CDR3 in DNA: TGTGCCAGCAGTGCGTGGACAGGGAGGCCTGAAAAACTGTTTTTT.

This clonotype appeared many times. At one of its ends the junction is not consistent with the germline gene, which may arise from a read error. The chain recombines TRBV7-9 with TRBJ1-2; TRBD1 matches at 9 bases. Germline-derived CDR1 and CDR2 are SEHNR and FQNEAQ (reference sequence). This CDR3 comprises 13 residues. The CDR3 region has the DNA TGTGCCAGCACCTTACAGGGGGCGGGCGGCTACACCTTC. Protein: CASTLQGAGGYTF.

This clonotype was detected many times. The chain employs TRBV3-1 and TRBJ2-5, with 7 bases matching TRBD2. This CDR3 is 16 amino acids long. Losses at the gene ends were 2 bases for V and 9 bases for J; bases not matched to a gene: 15. Germline loops: CDR1 LGHDT, CDR2 YNNKEL (reference sequence). The CDR3 bases are TGTGCCAGCAGCCAAAATCTAGCGGATGTTCTTTGGGCCCAGTACTTC. Protein product: CASSQNLADVLWAQYF.

Many counts were recorded for this clonotype. This chain joins TRBV24-1 and TRBJ2-5; TRBD1 or TRBD2 may be the D gene (5 bases each). CDR3 length: 18 amino acids. V lost 2 bases and J lost 2, with 20 bases in between. CDR1 and CDR2 from the germline V gene are KGHDR and SFDVKD. The CDR3: CATSDYQTAGTQQETQYF. In DNA form, the CDR3 reads TGTGCCACCAGTGATTACCAGACAGCCGGGACCCAACAAGAGACCCAGTACTTC.

This clonotype was detected many times. The chain employs TRBV12-3 or TRBV12-4 and TRBJ2-3; 14 nucleotides match TRBD2. CDR3 size: 19 residues. Losses at the gene ends were 3 bases for V and 0 bases for J; bases not matched to a gene: 8. The CDR3: CASSFSPGLAGESTDTQYF. The DNA of the CDR3 is TGTGCCAGCAGTTTCTCTCCGGGACTAGCGGGGGAAAGCACAGATACGCAGTATTTT.

The chain joins TRBV9 to TRBJ2-1; TRBD2 aligns across 12 bases. With V trimmed by 4 bases and J by 5 bases, 4 bases remained unmatched. The germline CDR1 and CDR2 sequences are SGDLS and YYNGEE. The CDR3 runs to 15 residues. As DNA, the CDR3 is TGTGCCAGCAGCACTAGCGGGGGGAGTAACAATGAGCAGTTCTTC. Its protein product is CASSTSGGSNNEQFF.

This sequence joins TRBV5-4 and TRBJ2-5; tentative D call: TRBD2 (5 bases). Trimming removed 7 bases at V and 3 bases at J, with 13 bases between. In germline, CDR1 is SGHNT, CDR2 YYREEE (reference sequence). The CDR3 spans 13 residues. CDR3 in DNA: TGTGCCAGCCACTCCAAGGGAGAAGAGACCCAGTACTTC. Its translation: CASHSKGEETQYF.

Ten or more counts support this clonotype. The J gene is TRBJ2-1, the V gene TRBV20-1; 10 bases agree with TRBD2. Germline assignment: CDR1 DFQATT and CDR2 SNEGSKA (reference sequence). The ends lost 0 bases at V and 3 bases at J; junction bases unmatched: 8. This CDR3 is 17 amino acids long. CDR3: CSAREPDLAGGYNEQFF. CDR3 coding DNA: TGCAGTGCTAGAGAACCGGACTTAGCGGGAGGCTACAATGAGCAGTTCTTC.

The chain recombines TRBV18 with TRBJ1-5, with D possibly TRBD1 on 5 matching bases. V was shortened by 2 bases and J by 7 bases, with 12 bases between the two germline ends. CDR1 and CDR2 from the germline V gene are KGHSH and LQKENI. The CDR3 has 14 residues. The CDR3: CASSPAGQRQPQHF. CDR3 nucleotides: TGTGCCAGCTCACCAGCCGGACAAAGGCAGCCCCAGCATTTT.

This clonotype was detected ten times or more. The V call is TRBV10-2, the J call TRBJ2-2; 7 positions match TRBD1. V dropped 6 bases and J dropped 1; count of bases not matched to a gene: 5. Germline CDR1 WSHSY, CDR2 SAAADI. The CDR3 consists of 15 residues. Written as DNA, the CDR3 is TGCGCCAGCAGACGGGACAGACAGAACACCGGGGAGCTGTTTTTT. This codes for CASRRDRQNTGELFF.

In its sample, this clonotype was seen a few times. The rearrangement uses TRBV30 and TRBJ2-5; the D is unclear. V was cut by 2 bases and J by 5 bases, with 12 bases left in between. Germline lookup yields CDR1 GTSNPN and CDR2 SVGIG (reference sequence). The CDR3 sequence is 13 residues long. Here the CDR3 reads CAWSTLGSETQYF. The CDR3 nucleotides are TGTGCCTGGAGTACCCTAGGTTCGGAGACCCAGTACTTC.

This clonotype was seen at least ten times. The chain uses TRBV2 and TRBJ1-2; 9 bases are a match to TRBD1. Germline CDR1 SNHLY, CDR2 FYNNEI. The CDR3 sequence is 16 residues long. V was pared by 4 bases and J by 8 bases, with 14 bases of the junction left unmatched. CDR3 coding DNA: TGTGCCAGCAGTGGAGGACAGGGGAGGGGTCGGAAAGGCTACACCTTC. Translated: CASSGGQGRGRKGYTF.

With regard to this clonotype: A single base separates this from a much larger clone, so it may be a read error. This chain connects TRBV12-3 or TRBV12-4 to TRBJ1-2; maybe TRBD1 (5 bases). This CDR3 has 15 amino acids. Trimming pared 5 bases from V and 6 bases from J, leaving 19 bases between. CDR3 coding DNA: TGTGCCAGCAGTGAAACCGGGCCAGGGCGTGATGGCTACACCTTC. It specifies CASSETGPGRDGYTF.

The V and J genes are TRBV7-9 and TRBJ1-1; 9 nucleotides align to TRBD1. This CDR3 is built from 18 residues. With 5 bases clipped from V and 4 bases from J, the junction kept 17 bases outside the gene matches. Germline V CDR1 and CDR2: SEHNR, FQNEAQ (reference sequence). The CDR3 loop is CASSPSGQGPVLGTEAFF. The DNA of the CDR3 is TGTGCCAGCAGCCCTTCGGGACAGGGCCCTGTACTGGGCACTGAAGCTTTCTTT.

This clonotype showed up many times. The chain has TRBV7-2 and TRBJ1-2; unclear D gene. Per germline, CDR1 SGHTA and CDR2 FQGNSA. V was pared by 2 bases and J by 7 bases, with 14 bases between. This CDR3 is 14 amino acids long. The CDR3 nucleotides are TGTGCCAGCAGCTTATTAGGAACTTCGAGTGGCTACACCTTC. It is translated as CASSLLGTSSGYTF.

Concerning this clonotype: A read error may explain this, as a much larger clone is one base away. Because the CDR3 is missing its conserved closing phenylalanine or tryptophan, this is likely a read error. This chain links TRBV5-1 with TRBJ2-3; 9 positions agree with TRBD1. CDR3 length: 13 residues. Germline V gives CDR1 SGHRS, CDR2 YFSETQ. V was clipped by 5 bases and J by 4 bases; unmatched bases: 2. The CDR3 sequence: CASSRQGADTQYL. CDR3 coding DNA: TGCGCCAGCAGTAGACAGGGGGCAGATACGCAGTATCTT.

This clonotype has at least ten counts. One end of the junction varies from germline; a read error may be responsible. The rearrangement joins TRBV7-7 to TRBJ2-1; no reliable D call. This CDR3 has 17 residues. Looked up from germline, CDR1 is SSHAT and CDR2 is FNYEAQ (reference sequence). Here the CDR3 reads CASSLALVELSYNEQFF. CDR3 nucleotide sequence: TGTGCTAGCAGCTTAGCCCTGGTGGAGCTTTCATACAATGAGCAGTTCTTC.